A single T cell receptor (beta chain) is shown here with its context. Original analysis: Reference gene primer amplification yielded estimated nucleated cell counts. Generated by immunoSEQ multiplex PCR, the TCRdb table keeps only in-frame clones and is missing some. D and trimming were read from the DNA, whereas the V and J calls and clone size are those reported in that table. This table holds over 45,000 clones, about 76% found once. CDR3 size: 14 residues. V gave up 2 bases and J gave up 7 bases, with 10 bases separating them. Looked up from germline, CDR1 is SGHDT and CDR2 is YYEEEE. The data belong to a study of blood T cell repertoires in COVID-19. As for the study in general: From the United States, Italy and Spain came samples of acute and convalescent COVID-19.

The TCR sequence derives from a woman of 80 years or more with active or convalescent COVID-19. Material: peripheral blood. The J gene is TRBJ1-6, the V gene TRBV5-6; D gene unclear. The CDR3 here is CASSFGRGNSPLHF. Here the CDR3 DNA reads TGTGCCAGCAGCTTTGGTCGAGGAAATTCACCCCTCCACTTT.